This entry is about one TCR delta chain. A far larger clone is a single base away, which makes a read error likely. Other nucleotide sequences from this sample produce the same CDR3. This CDR3 comprises 19 residues. CDR1 TSWWSYY and CDR2 QGS come from the germline V gene. V shed 2 bases and J 1 base; nucleotides not matched to a gene: 14. Bulk repertoires came from Vgamma9/Vdelta2+ or Vdelta2-negative gammadelta T cells flow-sorted from PBMC. This entry comes from a study of γδ T cells in repeated Plasmodium falciparum infection. Study background: Malaria-naive adults were infected with P. falciparum NF54 four times over around 600 days. Sampling occurred at baseline, pre-infection for selected infections, and 21 days post-infection.

TCRdb reanalysed the multiplex PCR reads via CATT. Of over 90,000 delta-chain clones listed, less than 1% were seen once; the top ten hold 9% to 10%. Source material: gamma-delta T cells from blood. This chain links TRDV1 with TRDJ1; the match to TRDD3 covers 9 bases. The J gene, not given by TCRdb, was assigned here from a germline match of the nucleotide sequence. The receptor comes from a pool of human donors (malaria-infected and uninfected, not separated). The CDR3 reads CALGEFGIFWGIFTDKLIF. CDR3 sequence (DNA): TGTGCTCTTGGGGAATTTGGCATTTTCTGGGGGATCTTCACCGATAAACTCATCTTT.